The source of this TCR beta chain is a study of shared clonotypes between healthy human individuals (dated by TCRdb to the early 2020s). Regarding the complete study: Three men and two women, aged 18 to 49 years, made up the cohort. The study deeply sequenced blood TCR repertoires of five healthy adults to estimate repertoire size and the extent of clonotype sharing between individuals. For each donor, CD4 naive and CD4 memory were each given three plates, CD8 naive was given two plates, and CD8 memory was given one plate. To increase sequencing depth and limit assay-specific biases, different laboratories used diverse techniques to prepare libraries and sequence TCR repertoires. Each donor's leukapheresis produced roughly between about 0.8 and 10 billion PBMCs.

The germline V gene (reference sequence) gives CDR1 as SGHKS and CDR2 as YYEKEE. Including the terminal cysteine and phenylalanine, the CDR3 comprises 16 residues. The CDR3 DNA has 48 bases and is translated from base 1. The trim is 1 base for V and 0 bases for J, with a gap of 11 bases between the germline ends. General conclusions and limits of the study: Sampling was restricted to blood, and TCR repertoires in tissue are likely to differ from TCR repertoires in blood. Based on pairwise subsampling, the degree of clonotype sharing among donors was expected to be affected by sequencing depth. Naive subsets generally had larger estimated clonotype richness than memory subsets. Compared with non-shared clonotypes, the clonotypes found in all four sorted-subset donors had higher generation probabilities. The genetic and exposure-history diversity represented was limited by the small number of donors. Even with the large sequencing depth, rarefaction of the sorted-subset datasets indicated that sequencing was incomplete. Across four donors, approximately 5% of naive CD4, more than 3% of naive CD8, about 2.3% of memory CD4, and under 0.45% of memory CD8 clonotypes were shared.

Healthy HIV-negative adults with no recently reported acute infections or vaccinations were included as donors. Every donor was a Caucasian adult residing in Nashville, Tennessee, USA. CD4+ T cells were enriched through magnetic negative selection, after which naive cells were positively selected on CD45RA and the remaining negative fraction served as the memory subset. Blood was obtained by leukapheresis, after which PBMCs were separated by Ficoll-Histopaque density gradient centrifugation and cryopreserved in liquid nitrogen vapor phase. Purity and quantity of every magnetically sorted T cell population were checked by analytical flow cytometry. From each sorted fraction, genomic DNA was isolated and quantified by UV absorbance on a Nanodrop 2000c. TCR CDR3 regions were amplified from genomic DNA by multiplex PCR using the deep immunoSEQ assay. For each cell subset, the extracted genomic DNA was distributed evenly across all wells of several immunoSEQ 96-well plates, and each plate served as one replicate. For sorted subsets, approximately 200 ng of genomic DNA, equivalent to some 33,000 T cell genomes, went into each replicate PCR. Purified libraries were measured with a Qubit 3.0 fluorometer, size-checked on a Bioanalyzer 2100, and measured again with the KAPA Library Quantification kit. Every immunoSEQ 96-well plate was sequenced on a dedicated single-read 150-cycle Illumina NextSeq 550 flow cell. In the paper's pipeline: The immunoSEQ output contained only junctional sequences without quality scores, so filtering could not match that applied to full-length reads. Sequences were annotated with PyIR, a Python wrapper for IgBLAST v1.9, and V/J genes and CDR3 were assigned using IMGT germline references. Reads were removed for weak V/J assignments (E-value above 1e-6), missing CDR3, stop codons, out-of-frame junctions, or ambiguous translated residues. V3J clonotypes were defined as sequences sharing the same inferred V gene, J gene, and CDR3 amino acid sequence. Percentage overlap between repertoires was calculated by dividing the number of shared unique clonotypes by the size of the smaller repertoire. RTK rarefaction, the Chao1 estimator, and Recon v2.1 estimates of unobserved clonotypes were used to assess repertoire richness. OLGA was used to compute generation probabilities for all TCRbeta clonotypes that the gDNA method yielded from a handful of donors. Imported from immuneACCESS, the table was reduced by TCRdb to in-frame sequences with V and J called. These copies leave out some clones; in studies compared against another copy, an unresolved V gene accounts for under half, and the cause of the remainder is not known. The D gene and trimming were derived from the DNA, and the V and J assignments and clone size from that table. Recorded for this sample are 2,100,000 or so clones; approximately 95% of them occurred a single time. Jointly, the top ten make up around 0.13% of the sample.

A note on this clone: The specificity of this receptor is unknown. No much larger clone exists at a distance of one base, and base qualities are not known.

The sequence came from a man younger than 35 in good health. Sequencing input: naive CD4+ T cells sorted from blood. The label giving this sample's cell subset or site can be read as: CD45RA+ positively selected. This chain joins TRBV5-5 to TRBJ1-5; tentative D gene TRBD1, with 5 bases matching. In nucleotides, the sequence is TGTGCCAGCAGCTTGTTGGGGGGTGATAGCAATCAGCCCCAGCATTTT. Its protein reads: CASSLLGGDSNQPQHF.